Each of the 9 T cell receptor beta chains below was sequenced from the same sample in a study of blood T cell repertoires in COVID-19. Only in-frame clones appear in the TCRdb table, and some are missing; sequencing was by immunoSEQ multiplex PCR. The sample has approximately 94,000 clones, over 75% seen once. Sequenced material: peripheral blood. The receptors derive from a human donor in a cohort sampled during active COVID-19.

This rearrangement joins TRBV5-1 to TRBJ1-5, with D perhaps matching TRBD1 (5 bases). Germline V gene sequence: CDR1 SGHRS, CDR2 YFSETQ. V lost 0 bases, J lost 7 bases, and 14 bases lay in between. The CDR3 has 15 amino acids. CDR3 sequence reads: CASSLVSGLGQPQHF. CDR3 in DNA: TGCGCCAGCAGCTTGGTCTCGGGACTCGGGCAGCCCCAGCATTTT.

V is TRBV5-1 and J is TRBJ2-7, with D possibly matching TRBD1 (6 bases). Trimming removed 4 bases from V and 0 bases from J, with 8 bases in between. CDR3 length: 13 amino acids. The V gene's germline CDR1 is SGHRS and CDR2 YFSETQ. In DNA form, the CDR3 reads TGCGCCAGCAGCCGGGACAACTCCTACGAGCAGTACTTC. Translating gives CASSRDNSYEQYF.

This clone was picked up a small number of times. The chain carries TRBV6-5 and TRBJ1-2; possibly TRBD1 for D (6 bases). V lost 4 bases to trimming and J lost 4 bases, with 7 bases between them. The germline gives CDR1 MNHEY, CDR2 SVGAGI. The CDR3 sequence is 12 residues long. The CDR3 DNA sequence: TGTGCCAGCAGTTCACAGGGCTATGGCTACACCTTC. Its translation: CASSSQGYGYTF.

As regards this clone: The sample carries other DNA sequences with the same CDR3. DNA of the CDR3: TGCGCCAGCAGCCCAGGACAGGGGAGCACAGATACGCAGTATTTT. Residues: CASSPGQGSTDTQYF. This chain links TRBV5-1 with TRBJ2-3; 9 nucleotides line up with TRBD1. V was clipped by 4 bases and J by 0 bases; unmatched bases: 3. Germline CDR1 SGHRS, CDR2 YFSETQ. The CDR3 extends over 15 amino acids.

Turning to this clone: The germline gene is not matched at one end of the junction; a read error may be the cause. The chain combines TRBV7-8 with TRBJ1-5, with 7 nucleotides matching TRBD1. This CDR3 region has 15 residues. The germline gives CDR1 SGHVS, CDR2 FQNEAQ. CDR3 sequence: CASSLRGGGNQPQHF. The CDR3 DNA sequence: TGTGCCAGCAGCTTACGTGGAGGGGGCAACCAGCCCCAGCATTTT.

This clone was seen a few times. The rearrangement links TRBV30 to TRBJ1-3, with TRBD1 identical over 9 bases. CDR1 is GTSNPN and CDR2 is SVGIG in the germline V gene (reference sequence). The length of the CDR3 is 14 residues. Unmatched junction bases numbered 2, after V lost 5 bases and J lost 0 bases. CDR3 DNA sequence: TGTGCCTGGGGGACAGGGCACTCTGGAAACACCATATATTTT. Its protein is CAWGTGHSGNTIYF.

The V gene is TRBV5-5, the J gene TRBJ2-7; perhaps TRBD1 as D (6 bases). V lost 4 bases and J 2 bases, leaving 13 bases between the germline ends. The germline CDR1 and CDR2 sequences are SGHKS and YYEKEE (reference sequence). CDR3 size: 14 residues. The CDR3 loop is CASSPRGPPYEQYF. The CDR3 bases are TGTGCCAGCAGCCCCAGGGGTCCCCCCTACGAGCAGTACTTC.

The V and J genes are TRBV4-3 and TRBJ1-5; a weak D match, TRBD1 (5 bases). Between the trimmed V and J ends, which lost 3 bases and 4 bases, there was a span of 13 bases. CDR3 length: 15 amino acids. Per the germline V gene, CDR1 is LGHNA and CDR2 is YSLEER. The CDR3 coding sequence is TGCGCCAGCAGCCAGGACGGGGGATCAAATCAGCCCCAGCATTTT. It yields the protein CASSQDGGSNQPQHF.

CDR3 amino acids: CASSLDISYEQYF. CDR3 nucleotide sequence: TGTGCCAGCAGCCTGGACATCTCCTACGAGCAGTACTTC. The rearrangement joins TRBV7-9 to TRBJ2-7; tentatively, D is TRBD1 (5 bases). Germline-derived CDR1 and CDR2 are SEHNR and FQNEAQ (reference sequence). V was trimmed by 5 bases and J by 0 bases, leaving 8 bases between them. This CDR3 region has 13 residues.